Here is one T cell receptor beta chain with its context. Its antigen is not known. The data originate from a study of cytomegalovirus exposure and HLA in healthy donors. Researchers ran the PCR with 60 Vbeta and 13 Jbeta primers. Clones were read by immunoSEQ multiplex PCR, and TCRdb kept only the in-frame ones, dropping some. This repertoire shows around 130,000 clones, roughly 80% found once; its top ten account for about 4%. Overall study results and limits: Accurate predictions that matched the HLA-A and HLA-B alleles of most subjects were reportedly made from TCR beta sequences. A few CMV-associated chains proved CMV antigen-specific in vitro.

The CDR3 is 14 residues long. V lost 2 bases and J lost 0, with 7 bases in between. Germline CDR1 is KGHSH and CDR2 is LQKENI. The source is a woman aged 40-49 years in good health and CMV-seronegative. This rearrangement joins TRBV18 to TRBJ1-1, with D perhaps matching TRBD1 (5 bases). Source material: PBMCs. The DNA of the CDR3 is TGTGCCAGCTCACCAGACAGCCTGAACACTGAAGCTTTCTTT. Residues: CASSPDSLNTEAFF.